A selection of T cell receptor beta chains follows, all from one sample in a study of T-cell memory formation after mild COVID-19. TCRdb re-called the 5' RACE reads with MiXCR, one entry per CDR3 protein. This sample yields about 390,000 distinct CDR3 sequences, of which about 17% are seen a single time; around a fifth belongs to the top ten. The sample comprised PBMCs or a T cell subset sorted from them (not recorded which). The receptors were sampled from a man aged 18 to 30 who had mild COVID-19 (a few samples of this study predate the infection). Cell type and time point are not known. The CDR3 runs from the conserved cysteine through the conserved F or W. Fields, in order: J gene, clone size, D gene, V gene, CDR3 DNA, CDR3 protein. D genes are given only for firm matches. A row's size may be missing; if present it is once, few, many or a size class.

TRBJ1-3 NA TRBD1 TRBV5-1 TGCGCCAGCAGCTCCCGGACAGGCGGAAACACCATATATTTT CASSSRTGGNTIYF
TRBJ2-7 NA TRBD1 TRBV5-6 TGTGCCAGCAGCGTAAAGGGACAGGCCTACGAGCAGTACTTC CASSVKGQAYEQYF
TRBJ1-6 few NA TRBV27 TGTGCCAGCAGTTTTGTCTATACCTATAATTCACCCCTCCACTTT CASSFVYTYNSPLHF
TRBJ2-3 few TRBD2 TRBV6-2/TRBV6-3 TGTGCCAGCAGTGCACGACTAGCGGGGGGATTCACAGATACGCAGTATTTT CASSARLAGGFTDTQYF
TRBJ1-4 NA NA TRBV7-8 TGTGCCAGCAGCTTAGCGGGGCTGTGGGGAGCTTATGAAAAACTGTTTTTT CASSLAGLWGAYEKLFF
TRBJ1-6 many NA TRBV12-3/TRBV12-4 TGTGCCAGCATGTTTAGTTTGGGTTCACCCCTCCACTTT CASMFSLGSPLHF
TRBJ2-5 NA NA TRBV5-1 TGCGCCAGCAGCTTGGAGGGTTACGGGGGTGCGACCCAGTACTTC CASSLEGYGGATQYF
TRBJ2-4 few NA TRBV6-2/TRBV6-3 TGTGCCAGCAGTGCCTCCGGGACTCTAGCCAAAAACATTCAGTACTTC CASSASGTLAKNIQYF
TRBJ1-1 few NA TRBV7-9 TGTGCCAGCAGCCGAGCTGCAGGGGTTGAAGCTTTCTTT CASSRAAGVEAFF
TRBJ1-2 once TRBD1 TRBV4-2 TGTGCCAGCAGCCGGGCGCAGGGGGGGTATGGCTACACCTTC CASSRAQGGYGYTF
TRBJ1-4 NA TRBD1 TRBV7-2 TGTGCCAGCAGCAAAGACAGGGAACAAAAACTGTTTTTT CASSKDREQKLFF
TRBJ1-6 few TRBD1 TRBV20-1 TGCAGTGCTGTAACCCACAGGGGAATAAGCTCCTATAATTCACCCCTCCACTTT CSAVTHRGISSYNSPLHF
TRBJ1-4 NA NA TRBV9 TGTGCCAGCTCGGGACAAATGGCAACTAATGAAAAACTGTTTTTT CASSGQMATNEKLFF
TRBJ2-2 NA TRBD2 TRBV7-2 TGTGCCAGCAGCCCCTTCGGACTAGCGGGGATAACGAACACCGGGGAGCTGTTTTTT CASSPFGLAGITNTGELFF
TRBJ1-2 NA NA TRBV4-3 TGCGCCAGCAGCCAATCGGCAGAGAACTATGGCTACACCTTC CASSQSAENYGYTF
TRBJ2-3 NA TRBD2 TRBV5-1 TGCGCCAGCAGCCCGGCTAGCGGCTATCTCACAGATACGCAGTATTTT CASSPASGYLTDTQYF